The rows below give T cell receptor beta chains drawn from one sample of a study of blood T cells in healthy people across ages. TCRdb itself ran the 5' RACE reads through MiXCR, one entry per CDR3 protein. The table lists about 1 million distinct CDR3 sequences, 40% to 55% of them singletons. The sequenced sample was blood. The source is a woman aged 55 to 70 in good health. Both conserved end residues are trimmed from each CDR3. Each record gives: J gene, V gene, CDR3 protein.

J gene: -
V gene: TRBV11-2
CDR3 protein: ASSQTGVPYEQY

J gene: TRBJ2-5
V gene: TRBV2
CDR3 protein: ASSERTSGIRETQY

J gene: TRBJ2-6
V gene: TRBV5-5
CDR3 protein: ASRLGAGANVLT

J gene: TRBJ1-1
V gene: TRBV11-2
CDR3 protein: ASSPAPVRQGSPFVAF

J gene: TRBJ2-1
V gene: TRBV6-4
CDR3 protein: ASSLKREAYNEQF

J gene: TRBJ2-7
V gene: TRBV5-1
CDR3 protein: ASSGRQGFDEQY

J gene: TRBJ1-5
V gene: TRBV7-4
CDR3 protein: ASSFPGDGNQPQH

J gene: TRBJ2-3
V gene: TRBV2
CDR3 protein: ASSERGPY

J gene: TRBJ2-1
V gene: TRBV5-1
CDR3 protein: ASSPGASMNEQF

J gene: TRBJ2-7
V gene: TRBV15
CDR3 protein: ATSRDREANYEQY

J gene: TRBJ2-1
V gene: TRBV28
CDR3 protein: ASLIAQGRGYEQF

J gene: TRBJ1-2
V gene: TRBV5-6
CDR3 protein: ASSSLGQGNYGYT

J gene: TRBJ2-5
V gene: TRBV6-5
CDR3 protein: ASNRASGTQY

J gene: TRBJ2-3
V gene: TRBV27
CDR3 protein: ASSPSSGADTQY

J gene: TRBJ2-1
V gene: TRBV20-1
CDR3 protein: SARDLGWRF

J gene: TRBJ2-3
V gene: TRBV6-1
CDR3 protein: ASSEALHTDTQY

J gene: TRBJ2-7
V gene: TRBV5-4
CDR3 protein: ASSLDGGGLYEQY

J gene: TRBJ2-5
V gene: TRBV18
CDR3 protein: ASSPRKYPDQETQY

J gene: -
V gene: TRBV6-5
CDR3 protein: ASRTGGEVSYEQF

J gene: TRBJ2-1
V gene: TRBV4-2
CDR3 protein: ASSQEAQRKNEQF

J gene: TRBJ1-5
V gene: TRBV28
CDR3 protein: ASSPSGPGYCNQPQH

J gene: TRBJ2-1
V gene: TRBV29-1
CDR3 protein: SGAGQIGNEQF

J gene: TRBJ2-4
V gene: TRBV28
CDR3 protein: ASSLFGQGYIQY

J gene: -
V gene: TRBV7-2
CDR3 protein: ASSLVSGLANEQY